This T cell receptor beta chain stems from a study of beta chain features in type 1 diabetes (dated by TCRdb to about 2018). Notes on the research overall: Mean age, gender distribution, total cell number and subset yield did not differ between patients and healthy donors. A total of 85 million to 140 million sorted cells were examined across all samples, and a strong correlation was observed between cell number per subset and RNA yield. The study compared TCRB repertoires of sorted circulating CD4+ T cell subsets between recently diagnosed type 1 diabetes patients and matched healthy donors. Whereas all 30 or so donors provided naive and central memory subsets, regulatory and stem cell-like memory subsets were isolated from just 8 patients and about 8 healthy donors.

Overall study results and their limits: A moderate but significant shortening of TCRB CDR3 length was observed in type 1 diabetes patients in all four CD4+ subsets. PCR might favor shorter templates, but patient and control samples were amplified and corrected together, so any skew would affect both groups equally. The naive, central memory and regulatory TCRB repertoires appeared to resemble one another more closely among patients than among healthy donors. Patients with type 1 diabetes made fewer insertions and deleted more nucleotides at VDJ recombination sites, implying thymic rearrangement abnormalities. Because cDNA was sequenced instead of genomic DNA, highly expressing activated cells could be over-represented, though the groups showed no difference in activation or CD3 levels. Because small numbers of individuals were included in the HLA sub-analyses, any influence of HLA type on TCRB rearrangement was left unresolved.

The entire amount of isolated RNA was reverse transcribed using the High Capacity cDNA Reverse Transcription Kit, so the sequenced TCRB transcripts were expressed ones. Naive, central memory and regulatory T cell samples underwent deep immunoSEQ sequencing, averaging approximately 3.5 million total reads per sample. Sorted cells were lysed in RLT buffer and RNA was extracted with DNase-treated RNeasy Micro or Mini kits, depending on cell number. To prevent cross-contamination, every cell subset was processed on its own, while patient and healthy donor samples were processed together. The immunoSEQ multiplex PCR was used to amplify TCRB sequences from cDNA, yielding 87-bp fragments that span the CDR3 region. Amplicons were sequenced on the Illumina HiSeq platform. The authors processed their data as follows. PCR bias was corrected computationally using synthetic template baselines, and reads within Hamming distance 2 were collapsed, with unmergeable singletons discarded. Reads were aligned to IMGT to assign V, D and J genes, CDR3 length, and insertions or deletions at six rearrangement sites. Within each subset, clonotype counts were normalized to sorted cell number, after which true diversity and Gini coefficients were computed with the tcR R package. The overlap coefficient, calculated on TCRB nucleotide sequences, was used to measure repertoire sharing. As a proxy for the pre-selection repertoire, out-of-frame TCRB sequences from naive cells were analyzed. TCRdb limited this immuneACCESS table to in-frame rearrangements with V and J called. A share of clones is missing; checked studies link under half to unresolved V genes, and the rest is unexplained. V and J calls and clone size follow that table, whereas D and trimming were derived from the DNA. The sample profile shows a few hundred thousand clones; about 14% of them were found once. Roughly 0.015% of the sample is in the top ten clones.

A single peripheral blood draw of approximately 100 mL on average was collected from each donor into heparinised tubes. A BD FACSAria II was used to sort naive, central memory, regulatory and stem cell-like memory CD4+ T cells with a panel that included CD45RO, CCR7, CD25, CD127, CD95 and CD27. A purity above 98% was achieved for all sorted populations. Right away, PBMCs were isolated by Lymphoprep density gradient centrifugation and were stained directly, with no culture step. So that batch effects would be minimized, each experiment stained and sorted samples in pairs, pairing one healthy donor with one patient. In this sample, this clone turned up a few times. Its antigen remains undetermined. The input lacks base qualities; no much larger clone sits a single base away. Source material: naive CD4+ T cells from blood. What the cell subset or site label conveys for this sample: true naive CD4+ T cells. The clonotype originates from a woman aged 18-29 years with type 1 diabetes.

CDR3 region: CASSIPGLPYEQYF. The base sequence is TGTGCCAGCTCGATCCCGGGACTCCCCTACGAGCAGTACTTC. The chain uses TRBV28 and TRBJ2-7, and possibly TRBD2, on 6 matching bases. From a lookup of the germline V gene, CDR1 and CDR2 are MDHEN and SYDVKM. Reading from cysteine to phenylalanine, the CDR3 counts 14 amino acids. Of the read, only the CDR3 DNA is kept; its 42 bases are in frame from base 1. V is reduced by 8 bases and J by 2 bases, leaving a spacing of 16 bases between them.